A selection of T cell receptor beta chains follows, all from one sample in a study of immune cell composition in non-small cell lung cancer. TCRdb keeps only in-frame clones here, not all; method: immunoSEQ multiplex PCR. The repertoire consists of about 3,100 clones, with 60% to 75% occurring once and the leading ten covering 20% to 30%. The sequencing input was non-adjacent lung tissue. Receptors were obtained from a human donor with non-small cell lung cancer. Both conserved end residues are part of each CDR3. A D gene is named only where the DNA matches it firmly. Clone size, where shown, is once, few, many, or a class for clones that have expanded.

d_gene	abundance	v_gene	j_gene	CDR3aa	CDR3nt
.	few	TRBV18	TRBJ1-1	CASSPMANTEAFF	TGTGCCAGCTCACCAATGGCTAACACTGAAGCTTTCTTT
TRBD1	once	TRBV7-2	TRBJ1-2	CASSLTNRGGYGYTF	TGTGCCAGCAGCTTAACAAACAGGGGCGGCTATGGCTACACCTTC
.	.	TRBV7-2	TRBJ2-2	CASSFVRGAGELFF	TGTGCCAGCAGCTTTGTCAGGGGCGCCGGGGAGCTGTTTTTT
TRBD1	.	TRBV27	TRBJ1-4	CASSLAPETGTGNEKLFF	TGTGCCAGCAGTTTAGCTCCAGAGACCGGGACAGGGAATGAAAAACTGTTTTTT
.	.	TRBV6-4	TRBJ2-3	CASSGSSTDTQYF	TGTGCCAGCAGCGGGTCGAGCACAGATACGCAGTATTTT
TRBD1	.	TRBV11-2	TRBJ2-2	CASWDRVESGELFF	TGTGCCAGCTGGGACAGGGTAGAATCCGGGGAGCTGTTTTTT
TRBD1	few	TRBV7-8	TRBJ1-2	CASSYYGQGDGYTF	TGTGCCAGCAGCTACTACGGACAGGGGGATGGCTACACCTTC
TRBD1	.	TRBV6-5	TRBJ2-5	CASKTGVETQYF	TGTGCCAGCAAGACAGGGGTAGAGACCCAGTACTTC
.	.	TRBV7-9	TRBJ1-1	CASRTGQPNTEAFF	TGTGCCAGCAGAACGGGACAACCGAACACTGAAGCTTTCTTT
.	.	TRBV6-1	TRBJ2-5	CASTLSSGGQETQYF	TGTGCCAGCACCCTGAGCAGCGGAGGGCAAGAGACCCAGTACTTC
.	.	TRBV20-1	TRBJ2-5	CSAGGAETQYF	TGCAGTGCTGGAGGGGCAGAGACCCAGTACTTC
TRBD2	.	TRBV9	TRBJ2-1	CASSVGGGSYNEQFF	TGTGCCAGCAGCGTAGGCGGCGGGAGTTACAATGAGCAGTTCTTC
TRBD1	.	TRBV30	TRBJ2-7	CAWSVGWDRKGHEQYF	TGTGCCTGGAGTGTAGGGTGGGACAGGAAAGGGCACGAGCAGTACTTC
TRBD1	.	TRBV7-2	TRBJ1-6	CASSLGPDRGSPLHF	TGTGCCAGCAGCTTAGGACCGGACAGGGGTTCACCCCTCCACTTT
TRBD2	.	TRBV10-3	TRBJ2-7	CAISESRASGGYEQYF	TGTGCCATCAGTGAGTCGCGGGCTAGCGGGGGGTACGAGCAGTACTTC
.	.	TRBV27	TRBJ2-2	CASSFYGTGELFF	TGTGCCAGCAGTTTCTATGGTACCGGGGAGCTGTTTTTT
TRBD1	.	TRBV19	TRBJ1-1	CASSISFGTGDTEAFF	TGTGCCAGTAGTATAAGTTTCGGGACAGGGGACACTGAAGCTTTCTTT
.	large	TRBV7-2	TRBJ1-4	CASSLGGGARGEKLFF	TGTGCCAGCAGCTTAGGAGGGGGGGCGCGGGGTGAAAAACTGTTTTTT
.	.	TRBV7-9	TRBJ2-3	CASSPRRAGSTDTQYF	TGTGCCAGCAGCCCTCGGCGGGCGGGGAGCACAGATACGCAGTATTTT
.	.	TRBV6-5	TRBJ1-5	CASTRQVGQPQHF	TGTGCCAGCACGCGACAGGTCGGGCAGCCCCAGCATTTT
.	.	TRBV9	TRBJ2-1	CASSVERRVLAGNEQFF	TGTGCCAGCAGCGTAGAACGTCGAGTGTTGGCGGGCAATGAGCAGTTCTTC
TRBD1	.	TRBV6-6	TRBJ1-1	CASTSGNRGWNTEAFF	TGTGCCAGCACCTCCGGAAACAGGGGGTGGAACACTGAAGCTTTCTTT
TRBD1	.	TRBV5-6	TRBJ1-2	CASSPPGQGGTYGYTF	TGTGCCAGCAGCCCCCCAGGACAGGGGGGAACCTATGGCTACACCTTC
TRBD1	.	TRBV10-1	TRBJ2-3	CASSESDRVRTRDTQYF	TGCGCCAGCAGTGAGTCGGACAGGGTGAGAACAAGAGATACGCAGTATTTT
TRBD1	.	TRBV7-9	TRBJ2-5	CASSSSGDRAWETQYF	TGTGCCAGCAGCTCTTCCGGGGACAGGGCTTGGGAGACCCAGTACTTC
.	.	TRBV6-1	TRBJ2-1	CASSERGTYNEQFF	TGTGCCAGCAGTGAACGAGGCACCTACAATGAGCAGTTCTTC
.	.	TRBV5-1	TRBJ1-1	CASRSDRNTEAFF	TGCGCCAGCAGATCTGACAGGAACACTGAAGCTTTCTTT
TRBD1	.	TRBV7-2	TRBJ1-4	CASSLARRQGKEKLFF	TGTGCCAGCAGCTTAGCGCGGAGACAGGGGAAAGAAAAACTGTTTTTT
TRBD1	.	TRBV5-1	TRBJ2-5	CASSLQGAETQYF	TGCGCCAGCAGCTTGCAGGGGGCAGAGACCCAGTACTTC
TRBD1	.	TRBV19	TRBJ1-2	CASSIGQGNYGYTF	TGTGCCAGTAGTATAGGACAGGGGAACTATGGCTACACCTTC
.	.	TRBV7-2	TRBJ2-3	CASSSTSEWVGDTQYF	TGTGCCAGCAGCTCGACTAGTGAATGGGTTGGGGATACGCAGTATTTT
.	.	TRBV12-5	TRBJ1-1	CASGNLGGVGQAFF	TGTGCTAGTGGCAACCTGGGGGGGGTGGGTCAAGCTTTCTTT
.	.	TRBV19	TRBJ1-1	CASSAQGSTEAFF	TGTGCCAGTAGTGCCCAGGGGTCCACTGAAGCTTTCTTT
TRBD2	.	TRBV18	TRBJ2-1	CASSPGRASIHEQFF	TGTGCCAGCTCACCAGGGAGGGCCAGTATCCATGAGCAGTTCTTC
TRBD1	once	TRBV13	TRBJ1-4	CASSSPDRSATNEKLFF	TGTGCCAGCAGCTCCCCGGACAGGTCCGCAACTAATGAAAAACTGTTTTTT
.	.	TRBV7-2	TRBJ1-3	CASSYTGTRSGNTIYF	TGTGCCAGCAGCTACACTGGGACACGCTCTGGAAACACCATATATTTT
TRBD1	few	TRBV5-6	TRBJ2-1	CASSPTPGQRTQQFF	TGTGCCAGCAGCCCTACACCGGGACAGCGCACACAGCAGTTCTTC
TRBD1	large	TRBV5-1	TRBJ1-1	CASSILGQGGTEAFF	TGCGCCAGCAGCATCTTAGGACAGGGAGGCACTGAAGCTTTCTTT
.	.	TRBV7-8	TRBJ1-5	CASSPISNQPQHF	TGTGCCAGCAGCCCAATTAGCAATCAGCCCCAGCATTTT
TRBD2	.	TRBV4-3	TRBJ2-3	CASSQQAGGEADTQYF	TGCGCCAGCAGCCAGCAAGCGGGAGGAGAGGCAGATACGCAGTATTTT
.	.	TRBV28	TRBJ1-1	CASSLPLGADTEAFF	TGTGCCAGCAGTCTCCCCCTAGGGGCGGACACTGAAGCTTTCTTT